The 11 T cell receptor beta chains given below trace back to one sample, sequenced in a study of blood T cell repertoires in COVID-19. The data were produced by immunoSEQ multiplex PCR, yet TCRdb's version contains in-frame clones alone and is incomplete. The table has about 170,000 clones, around 84% seen once. Material: PBMCs or T cells enriched from blood (not recorded which). These receptors originate from a man aged 50 to 60 who had recovered from COVID-19.

This rearrangement joins TRBV12-2 to TRBJ1-1. TRBV12-2 is shown as a pseudogene. This CDR3 has 15 residues. The CDR3 loop reads CASRLAGGKGTEAFF. CDR3 nucleotides: TGTGCAAGTCGCTTAGCGGGGGGTAAGGGCACTGAAGCTTTCTTT.

The V and J genes are TRBV27 and TRBJ2-1, with 12 bases identical to TRBD1. J lost 3 bases, V lost 10 bases, and 10 bases had no gene match. The CDR3 sequence is 16 residues long. The V gene's germline CDR1 is MNHEY and CDR2 SMNVEV (reference sequence). CDR3 DNA sequence: TGTGCCACCTCAAAAGGGACAGGGGGCAACTACAATGAGCAGTTCTTC. Its translation is CATSKGTGGNYNEQFF.

The chain uses TRBV3-1 (or the pseudogene TRBV3-2) and TRBJ2-1; D ambiguous. Germline V lookup: CDR1 LGHDT, CDR2 YNNKEL (reference sequence). With 3 bases removed from V and 0 bases from J, the gap between germline ends came to 9 bases. This CDR3 has 15 residues. The CDR3 DNA sequence: TGTGCCAGCAGCCACCGACAAAGCTCCTACAATGAGCAGTTCTTC. Translating it yields CASSHRQSSYNEQFF.

The CDR3 sequence: CASSPRQGSNEQYF. For the CDR3, the DNA is TGTGCCAGCAGTCCTCGACAGGGGTCTAACGAGCAGTACTTC. The V gene is TRBV6-4, the J gene TRBJ2-7, with 8 nucleotides matching TRBD1. Germline V gene sequence: CDR1 MRHNA, CDR2 SNTAGT. The CDR3 has 14 amino acids. V dropped 5 bases and J dropped 5; count of bases not matched to a gene: 8.

This chain uses TRBV5-6 with TRBJ2-5, with D unclear. Germline V lookup: CDR1 SGHDT, CDR2 YYEEEE. CDR3 length equals 13 residues. Trimming took off 10 bases at V and 1 base at J, with 14 bases between the two ends. The CDR3 nucleotides read TGTGCCTCCCGACTCAGCCCCCAAGAGACCCAGTACTTC. This codes for CASRLSPQETQYF. The whole variable domain, filled in from reference TRBV5-6 and TRBJ2-5, reads DAGVTQSPTHLIKTRGQQVTLRCSPKSGHDTVSWYQQALGQGPQFIFQYYEEEERQRGNFPDRFSGHQFPNYSSELNVNALLLGDSALYLCASRLSPQETQYFGPGTRLLVL.

The chain carries TRBV2 and TRBJ2-7, with D possibly TRBD1 on 6 matching bases. Germline V gene sequence: CDR1 SNHLY, CDR2 FYNNEI. The CDR3 covers 15 residues. Trimming cost V 7 bases and J 0 bases, with 16 bases left between them. Written as DNA, the CDR3 is TGTGCCAGCACCGAAGGGCAGGGGATCTCCTACGAGCAGTACTTC. It codes for CASTEGQGISYEQYF.

V gene TRBV13 combines with J gene TRBJ2-5, with 11 nucleotides matching TRBD2. J lost 5 bases, V lost 5 bases, and 7 bases had no gene match. The V gene's germline CDR1 is PRHDT and CDR2 FYEKMQ (reference sequence). The CDR3 has 15 residues. The CDR3 is CASSTLAGAGETQYF. CDR3 DNA sequence: TGTGCCAGCAGCACACTAGCGGGGGCGGGGGAGACCCAGTACTTC.

This clone was seen a single time. V is TRBV18 and J is TRBJ2-7; D might be TRBD2 (6 bases). Trimming took 8 bases from V and 3 from J, leaving 11 bases between them. The CDR3 totals 12 residues. Germline CDR1 reads KGHSH; CDR2 reads LQKENI. In DNA form, the CDR3 reads TGTGCCAGCCGTGGGACTGTCTACGAGCAGTACTTC. It is translated as CASRGTVYEQYF.

The chain uses TRBV5-1 and TRBJ1-1; D is perhaps TRBD1 (5 bases). The V end was cut by 1 base, the J end by 6 bases, with 13 bases between. Germline V gene lookup returns CDR1 SGHRS and CDR2 YFSETQ. This CDR3 is 14 amino acids long. CDR3 amino acids: CASSLWGYGSEAFF. The DNA for the CDR3 is TGCGCCAGCAGCTTGTGGGGCTATGGGTCTGAAGCTTTCTTT.

This clone was recorded a few times. This chain uses TRBV10-1 with TRBJ1-4, with D uncertain. V was trimmed by 3 bases and J by 14 bases, leaving 10 bases between them. CDR3 length: 11 amino acids. Germline CDR1 is WNHNN and CDR2 is SYGVQD (reference sequence). This chain's CDR3 is CASSDGSGLFF. CDR3 sequence (DNA): TGCGCCAGCAGTGACGGGTCCGGGCTGTTTTTT.

The CDR3 sequence: CAGKGGDSGQPQHF. CDR3 sequence (DNA): TGTGCCGGCAAAGGAGGGGACAGTGGCCAGCCCCAGCATTTT. The rearrangement joins TRBV6-5 to TRBJ1-5; the match to TRBD1 covers 7 bases. There are 14 residues in the CDR3. Germline-derived CDR1 and CDR2 are MNHEY and SVGAGI. After removal of 11 bases from V and 7 bases from J, the junction contained 14 bases not matched to a gene.